This TCR beta chain was documented in a study of blood T cell repertoires in COVID-19. Study summary: Collection of acute and convalescent COVID-19 samples took place in the United States, Italy and Spain. Nucleic acid was either cDNA or gDNA, and it came from T cells, B-cell-depleted T cells, or PBMCs.

CDR1 is SGHRS, CDR2 YFSETQ, per germline. V was clipped by 4 bases and J by 3 bases, with 11 bases between them. CDR3 length equals 13 residues. Allocation to cohorts depended on clinical history reported by the participants. Assay: immunoSEQ multiplex PCR; the TCRdb copy retains only in-frame clones and omits some. The sample has about 270,000 clones; around 85% are singletons. The chain uses TRBV5-1 and TRBJ2-7; the D is unclear. Sequencing was done on a sample of PBMCs or T cells enriched from blood (not recorded which). The sequence derives from a woman aged 50 to 60 with acute COVID-19. CDR3 coding DNA: TGCGCCAGCAGCCCTACAGTGGACTACGAGCAGTACTTC. This sequence encodes CASSPTVDYEQYF.